Each of the 27 T cell receptor beta chains below was sequenced from the same sample in a study of circulating and synovial CD4+ cells in juvenile arthritis. Produced via immunoSEQ multiplex PCR; TCRdb's table is partial and in-frame only. Among about 39,000 clones, roughly 94% were seen once, and the ten largest hold roughly 0.7%. The sample comprised CD4+ T cells from blood. The origin of the receptors is a human donor with juvenile idiopathic arthritis.

The genes are TRBV7-2 and TRBJ2-7; D gene uncertain. Germline CDR1 is SGHTA and CDR2 is FQGNSA. The CDR3 contains 12 residues. V gave up 2 bases and J gave up 4 bases, with 6 bases separating them. For the CDR3, the DNA is TGTGCCAGCAGCTTAAGCCGATACGAGCAGTACTTC. Its protein product is CASSLSRYEQYF.

The gene calls are TRBV7-3 and TRBJ1-2; TRBD1 agrees at 11 bases. Germline V gives CDR1 SGHTA, CDR2 FQGTGA. This CDR3 comprises 16 residues. The V segment lost 4 bases and the J segment 8 bases; nucleotides outside the gene matches: 12. The CDR3 sequence: CASSSGPGQGANGYTF. For the CDR3, the DNA is TGTGCCAGCAGCTCCGGACCCGGACAGGGGGCAAACGGCTACACCTTC.

This clone appeared a few times. In DNA, the CDR3 is TGTGCCAGCAGTGTATCAGGGGCTAGGAGTGGCTACACCTTC. Encoded protein: CASSVSGARSGYTF. The chain has TRBV2 and TRBJ1-2; D might be TRBD1 (6 bases). Germline CDR1 and CDR2: SNHLY and FYNNEI. V shed 4 bases and J shed 7 bases, with 16 bases lying between them. This CDR3 spans 14 amino acids.

This sequence joins TRBV5-6 and TRBJ2-3; TRBD2 agrees at 10 bases. The CDR3 has 15 residues. Trimming at V came to 2 bases and at J to 4 bases, leaving 4 bases not matched to a gene. From germline, CDR1 is SGHDT and CDR2 YYEEEE. The DNA for the CDR3 is TGTGCCAGCAGCTTCCCCACTAGCGGGGCAGATACGCAGTATTTT. This codes for CASSFPTSGADTQYF.

J is TRBJ2-4 and V is TRBV6-1, with TRBD1 as a possible D gene (7 bases). Germline V gene data show CDR1 as MNHNS and CDR2 as SASEGT. This CDR3 contains 14 residues. V lost 4 bases and J 6 bases, leaving 13 bases between the germline ends. The CDR3 bases are TGTGCCAGCAGTGGCGGGACAGCGGTAAACATTCAGTACTTC. Amino acid sequence: CASSGGTAVNIQYF.

The chain joins TRBV27 to TRBJ2-7; 11 nucleotides line up with TRBD1. Germline V gene lookup returns CDR1 MNHEY and CDR2 SMNVEV (reference sequence). The V gene end was trimmed by 0 bases and the J gene end by 2 bases; junction bases not matched to a gene: 6. The CDR3 consists of 17 residues. The CDR3 sequence is CASSLSQDRGQTYEQYF. The DNA of the CDR3 is TGTGCCAGCAGTTTATCGCAGGACAGGGGGCAAACCTACGAGCAGTACTTC.

The V and J genes are TRBV4-1 and TRBJ1-6; tentatively, D is TRBD1 (5 bases). The V end was cut by 1 base, the J end by 7 bases, with 14 bases between. Germline V gives CDR1 MGHRA, CDR2 YSYEKL. CDR3 length equals 16 residues. CDR3 region: CASSQVPDRSNSPLHF. The CDR3 DNA follows: TGCGCCAGCAGCCAAGTGCCCGACAGAAGCAATTCACCCCTCCACTTT.

The rearrangement uses TRBV19 and TRBJ1-2, with 9 bases lining up with TRBD1. The ends lost 4 bases at V and 7 bases at J; junction bases unmatched: 4. The CDR3 is made up of 13 amino acids. CDR1 is LNHDA and CDR2 is SQIVND in the germline V gene (reference sequence). Here the CDR3 DNA reads TGTGCCAGTAGTAGGGACAGGGCGGGTGGCTACACCTTC. Its protein product is CASSRDRAGGYTF.

The genes are TRBV5-6 and TRBJ2-1; 10 bases are shared with TRBD1. The CDR3 sequence is 16 residues long. The V gene's germline CDR1 is SGHDT and CDR2 YYEEEE. The trim removed 3 bases at V and 5 bases at J, leaving 8 bases unmatched. This chain's CDR3 is CASSSTGTGVNNEQFF. The CDR3 DNA sequence: TGTGCCAGCAGCTCGACCGGGACAGGGGTCAACAATGAGCAGTTCTTC.

The chain is built from TRBV30 and TRBJ1-2; D might be TRBD1 (6 bases). Germline assignment: CDR1 GTSNPN and CDR2 SVGIG (reference sequence). V shed 4 bases and J shed 5 bases, with 14 bases lying between them. This CDR3 is 13 amino acids long. CDR3 sequence (DNA): TGTGCCTGGATTGCCCCCGGACAGTATGGCTACACCTTC. Translation gives CAWIAPGQYGYTF.

The chain combines TRBV19 with TRBJ2-7, with D possibly being TRBD1 (6 bases). There are 14 residues in the CDR3. The ends were cut back, 7 bases at V and 7 bases at J, with 20 bases in the middle. In germline, CDR1 is LNHDA, CDR2 SQIVND (reference sequence). The DNA for the CDR3 is TGTGCCAGTACCTCGCAGGGGCCGGTCCAGGAGCAGTACTTC. It codes for CASTSQGPVQEQYF.

This chain links TRBV19 with TRBJ1-1, with D possibly matching TRBD1 (6 bases). Deletions cut 0 bases from V and 5 bases from J, with 16 bases between. Germline V lookup: CDR1 LNHDA, CDR2 SQIVND (reference sequence). The CDR3 has 16 residues. CDR3 loop: CASSIDMKGGWTEAFF. Here the CDR3 DNA reads TGTGCCAGTAGTATAGATATGAAGGGGGGGTGGACTGAAGCTTTCTTT.

The V call is TRBV21-1, the J call TRBJ1-6; the table's TRBD1 call for D was not verified on the DNA. TRBV21-1 counts as a pseudogene. CDR3 length equals 20 residues. The CDR3 bases are TGTGCCAGCAGCAAAAGAAGGACAGGGGGCGCCAGCTCCTATAATTCACCCCTCCACTTT. Its protein is CASSKRRTGGASSYNSPLHF.

Written as DNA, the CDR3 is TGTGCCAGCAGCGTGGGGACAGTTAGCAATCAGCCCCAGCATTTT. It translates to CASSVGTVSNQPQHF. The V gene is TRBV9, the J gene TRBJ1-5, with TRBD1 matching 7 bases. Germline V gene lookup returns CDR1 SGDLS and CDR2 YYNGEE. V shed 2 bases and J 0 bases; nucleotides not matched to a gene: 2. The CDR3 sequence is 15 residues long.

This clone was detected once. One end of the junction varies from germline; a read error may be responsible. Other nucleotide sequences from this sample produce the same CDR3. This rearrangement joins TRBV10-3 to TRBJ1-6; D perhaps matches TRBD1 (6 bases). Germline lookup yields CDR1 ENHRY and CDR2 SYGVKD. CDR3 length: 13 amino acids. In nucleotides, the CDR3 is TGTGCCACGACAGGATCTTTGAATTCCCCCCTCCACTTT. Protein product: CATTGSLNSPLHF.

This chain connects TRBV7-9 to TRBJ2-4; TRBD2 is a possible D gene (5 bases). Germline V CDR1 and CDR2: SEHNR, FQNEAQ (reference sequence). V dropped 5 bases and J dropped 6 bases, with 8 bases sitting between them. This CDR3 is built from 12 residues. The CDR3, as DNA: TGTGCCAGCAGCGTAGGGAGAAACATTCAGTACTTC. Residues: CASSVGRNIQYF.

V usage is TRBV11-2 and J usage is TRBJ1-2; the D gene is possibly TRBD1 (6 bases). CDR1 and CDR2 (germline): SGHAT, FQNNGV. With 1 base removed from V and 5 bases from J, the gap between germline ends came to 20 bases. The CDR3 loop spans 17 amino acids. The CDR3 coding sequence is TGTGCCAGCAGCTTAGGTGGTCCCAGGACAGCTACTTATGGCTACACCTTC. Translation: CASSLGGPRTATYGYTF.

This rearrangement joins TRBV23-1 to TRBJ2-5, with 10 bases fitting TRBD2. The J call could be wrong; TRBJ2-7 is a better fit for the DNA end. TRBV23-1 has ORF status, its function being uncertain. This CDR3 is 16 amino acids long. In DNA, the CDR3 is TGCGCCAGCAGTCAATCGGGGACTAGCGTCTCTCGCGAGCAGTACTTC. It is translated as CASSQSGTSVSREQYF.

This chain links TRBV10-3 with TRBJ2-3; tentative D call: TRBD2 (6 bases). Trimming took off 11 bases at V and 0 bases at J, with 15 bases between the two ends. Germline V gene lookup returns CDR1 ENHRY and CDR2 SYGVKD. The CDR3 extends over 14 amino acids. CDR3 bases: TGTGCCCTAGGAGGGGCCCAAAGCACAGATACGCAGTATTTT. It is translated as CALGGAQSTDTQYF.

The table lists this clone with a count of one. Other DNA sequences within the sample encode an identical CDR3. The CDR3 bases are TGTGCCAGCTCACCCCGGGGGAACACTGAAGCTTTCTTT. Translating gives CASSPRGNTEAFF. The rearrangement links TRBV18 to TRBJ1-1; D gene uncertain. CDR3 length: 13 amino acids. Trimming cost V 3 bases and J 1 base, with 6 bases left between them. Per germline, CDR1 KGHSH and CDR2 LQKENI.

The CDR3 is CASSLEGPSSYEQYF. The CDR3 nucleotides read TGTGCCAGCAGCTTAGAGGGGCCGAGCTCCTACGAGCAGTACTTC. The chain has TRBV7-6 and TRBJ2-7, with D possibly matching TRBD1 (5 bases). This CDR3 has 15 amino acids. CDR1 SGHVS and CDR2 FNYEAQ come from the germline V gene. V lost 1 base and J 0 bases, leaving 10 bases between the germline ends.

This chain uses TRBV5-1 with TRBJ1-5, with 10 nucleotides matching TRBD1. This CDR3 is 16 amino acids long. CDR1 is SGHRS and CDR2 is YFSETQ in the germline V gene. After removal of 0 bases from V and 3 bases from J, the junction contained 3 bases not matched to a gene. CDR3 nucleotides: TGCGCCAGCAGCTTGGCGGGACAGGGGAACAATCAGCCCCAGCATTTT. It translates to CASSLAGQGNNQPQHF.

The chain has TRBV9 and TRBJ1-2; possible D gene TRBD1, 5 bases. Germline values: CDR1 SGDLS, CDR2 YYNGEE. Trimming removed 4 bases at V and 6 bases at J, with 19 bases between. The CDR3 consists of 15 residues. This CDR3 reads CASSPVGGSYNGYTF. CDR3 DNA: TGTGCCAGCAGCCCCGTTGGGGGGTCGTACAATGGCTACACCTTC.

V is TRBV29-1 and J is TRBJ1-2; TRBD1 matches at 7 bases. Germline CDR1 SQVTM, CDR2 ANQGSEA. Trimming took 6 bases from V and 3 from J; bases not matched to a gene: 10. This CDR3 region has 14 residues. Here the CDR3 DNA reads TGCAGCGTATTACAGGGGATGACATACTATGGCTACACCTTC. It codes for CSVLQGMTYYGYTF.

The V gene is TRBV5-1, the J gene TRBJ2-6, with D tentatively TRBD1 (5 bases). This CDR3 is built from 14 residues. With 7 bases removed from V and 6 bases from J, the gap between germline ends came to 14 bases. In germline, CDR1 is SGHRS, CDR2 YFSETQ. The CDR3 reads CASGTRAQANVLTF. In nucleotides, the CDR3 is TGCGCCAGCGGCACCAGGGCCCAGGCCAACGTCCTGACTTTC.

V and J are TRBV11-2 and TRBJ2-1; 15 nucleotides line up with TRBD2. V lost 5 bases, J lost 7 bases, and 6 bases stayed unmatched. CDR3 length: 16 residues. From germline, CDR1 is SGHAT and CDR2 FQNNGV. The CDR3 region has the DNA TGTGCCAGCAGCAAAGGACTAGCGGGGGGGCTGAATGAGCAGTTCTTC. It is translated as CASSKGLAGGLNEQFF.

V and J are TRBV14 and TRBJ1-3; tentative D call: TRBD1 (5 bases). The V gene's germline CDR1 is SGHDN and CDR2 FVKESK. Trimming took 2 bases from V and 0 from J, leaving 8 bases between them. The CDR3 totals 15 residues. Here the CDR3 reads CASSQTGYSGNTIYF. In DNA, the CDR3 is TGTGCCAGCAGCCAAACAGGCTACTCTGGAAACACCATATATTTT.